The 16 T cell receptor beta chains given below trace back to one sample, sequenced in a study of T-cell memory formation after mild COVID-19. TCRdb ran MiXCR on the 5' RACE reads and lists one entry per CDR3 protein. The sample lists hundreds of thousands of distinct CDR3 sequences; about 16% were seen once. Material for sequencing was PBMCs or a T cell subset sorted from them (not recorded which). The source of these receptors is a man younger than 30 who had mild COVID-19 (a few samples of this study predate the infection). Cell type and time point are not known.

The rearrangement joins TRBV7-7 to TRBJ2-2; D not resolved. The V and J ends lost 5 bases and 7 bases respectively, with 11 bases between them. The germline CDR1 and CDR2 sequences are SSHAT and FNYEAQ (reference sequence). The CDR3 sequence is 13 residues long. The CDR3 is CASSPSHGGELFF. The CDR3 DNA follows: TGTGCCAGCAGCCCATCCCACGGCGGGGAGCTGTTTTTT.

This rearrangement joins TRBV6-1 to TRBJ2-2; 10 bases agree with TRBD2. Looked up from germline, CDR1 is MNHNS and CDR2 is SASEGT. V lost 6 bases to trimming and J lost 3 bases; unmatched junction nucleotides: 4. The CDR3 extends over 15 amino acids. The CDR3 spells CASRPSGGYTGELFF. CDR3 bases: TGTGCCAGCAGACCTAGCGGGGGTTACACCGGGGAGCTGTTTTTT.

The sample holds many counts of this clonotype. The V gene is TRBV10-3, the J gene TRBJ1-4, with no clear D. Between the trimmed V and J ends, which lost 0 bases and 0 bases, there was a span of 5 bases. The CDR3 is 15 residues long. Per germline, CDR1 ENHRY and CDR2 SYGVKD. The CDR3 spells CAISESQTTNEKLFF. CDR3 sequence (DNA): TGTGCCATCAGTGAGTCCCAGACAACTAATGAAAAACTGTTTTTT.

In its sample, this clonotype was seen a few times. The V call is TRBV7-9, the J call TRBJ2-7; either TRBD1 or TRBD2 may fit D (5 bases each). This CDR3 contains 15 residues. Germline CDR1 SEHNR, CDR2 FQNEAQ (reference sequence). Trimming took 5 bases from V and 0 from J, leaving 14 bases between them. In DNA, the CDR3 is TGTGCCAGCAGCATACTGGGACGGGCCTCCTACGAGCAGTACTTC. Encoded protein: CASSILGRASYEQYF.

This clonotype was detected many times. At one boundary the junction diverges from the germline segment, which might be a read error. The chain combines TRBV5-1 with TRBJ2-3; D not resolved. The CDR3 length is 14 residues. The germline gives CDR1 SGHRS, CDR2 YFSETQ. This CDR3 reads CASTSGPGTDTQYF. DNA for the CDR3: TGTGCCAGCACCTCTGGCCCGGGCACAGATACGCAGTATTTT.

This clonotype has only a few counts. The chain uses TRBV7-3 and TRBJ2-1; D perhaps matches TRBD1 (6 bases). V dropped 4 bases and J dropped 3 bases, with 16 bases sitting between them. Germline-derived CDR1 and CDR2 are SGHTA and FQGTGA. The CDR3 runs 16 residues. This CDR3 reads CASSSNPRGYYNEQFF. In nucleotides, the CDR3 is TGTGCCAGCAGCTCAAACCCGAGGGGGTACTACAATGAGCAGTTCTTC. The variable domain in full, with the rest retrieved from reference TRBV7-3 and TRBJ2-1, is GAGVSQTPSNKVTEKGKYVELRCDPISGHTALYWYRQSLGQGPEFLIYFQGTGAADDSGLPNDRFFAVRPEGSVSTLKIQRTERGDSAVYLCASSSNPRGYYNEQFFGPGTRLTVL.

The V and J genes are TRBV7-6 and TRBJ1-1; D remains ambiguous. The CDR3 has 13 amino acids. In germline, CDR1 is SGHVS, CDR2 FNYEAQ. V was pared by 5 bases and J by 1 base, with 8 bases between. DNA of the CDR3: TGTGCCAGCAGCCCGAAGGGGAACACTGAAGCTTTCTTT. Translated: CASSPKGNTEAFF.

J is TRBJ1-2 and V is TRBV4-3; D gene ambiguous. The CDR3 length is 17 residues. Germline V gene sequence: CDR1 LGHNA, CDR2 YSLEER. V was trimmed by 0 bases and J by 2 bases, leaving 16 bases between them. CDR3 bases: TGCGCCAGCAGCCAAGAGTTGGTCGACCAGGCCAACTATGGCTACACCTTC. Its translation: CASSQELVDQANYGYTF.

This sequence joins TRBV5-4 and TRBJ2-1; 8 bases are shared with TRBD1. V shed 1 base and J 6 bases; nucleotides not matched to a gene: 12. CDR3 length: 17 residues. The V gene's germline CDR1 is SGHNT and CDR2 YYREEE (reference sequence). CDR3 sequence: CASSLPWGQDRGNEQFF. The CDR3, as DNA: TGTGCCAGCAGCTTGCCCTGGGGACAGGACAGAGGCAATGAGCAGTTCTTC. Variable domain in full (rest from reference TRBV5-4 and TRBJ2-1): ETGVTQSPTHLIKTRGQQVTLRCSSQSGHNTVSWYQQALGQGPQFIFQYYREEENGRGNFPPRFSGLQFPNYSSELNVNALELDDSALYLCASSLPWGQDRGNEQFFGPGTRLTVL.

J is TRBJ2-5 and V is TRBV30; the match to TRBD1 covers 7 bases. CDR1 is GTSNPN, CDR2 SVGIG, per germline (reference sequence). CDR3 size: 17 residues. The V and J ends lost 3 bases and 3 bases, in that order; junction bases with no gene match: 16. The CDR3 region has the DNA TGTGCCTGGAGAGTACTGAGGGGGCCCGTCCAAGAAGAGACCCAGTACTTC. Its translation: CAWRVLRGPVQEETQYF. The full variable domain, its missing parts supplied by reference TRBV30 and TRBJ2-5, is SQTIHQWPATLVQPVGSPLSLECTVEGTSNPNLYWYRQAAGRGLQLLFYSVGIGQISSEVPQNLSASRPQDRQFILSSKKLLLSDSGFYLCAWRVLRGPVQEETQYFGPGTRLLVL.

The rearrangement links TRBV7-6 to TRBJ2-1; TRBD2 matches 8 bases. CDR3 size: 14 residues. V was pared by 5 bases and J by 9 bases, with 9 bases of the junction left unmatched. Germline V gene data show CDR1 as SGHVS and CDR2 as FNYEAQ. The CDR3 nucleotides are TGTGCCAGCAGCCCGGGACTAGGTGGCCCTGAGCAGTTCTTC. Encoded protein: CASSPGLGGPEQFF.

The chain recombines TRBV6-4 with TRBJ2-2; D gene ambiguous. Trimming shortened V by 3 bases and J by 7 bases, and 3 bases separated the two germline ends. CDR3 length equals 11 residues. Germline V gives CDR1 MRHNA, CDR2 SNTAGT. The CDR3 DNA sequence: TGTGCCAGCAGTGAGAGCGGGGAGCTGTTTTTT. Translating it yields CASSESGELFF.

This clonotype has a handful of counts. The CDR3 nucleotides are TGCAGCGTGGGACAGAGCGATGAGCAGTTCTTC. Amino acid sequence: CSVGQSDEQFF. The chain links TRBV29-1 to TRBJ2-1; TRBD1 matches 7 bases. The germline V gene has CDR1 SQVTM and CDR2 ANQGSEA. J gave up 8 bases and V 6 bases, and 4 bases lay outside the gene matches. This CDR3 is 11 amino acids long.

The CDR3 DNA follows: TGCAGTGCCCCGGGGGAGGCGTACGAGCAGTACGTC. This gives the protein CSAPGEAYEQYV. The J gene is TRBJ2-7, the V gene TRBV20-1, with D tentatively TRBD2 (6 bases). With 6 bases removed from V and 4 bases from J, the gap between germline ends came to 13 bases. This CDR3 region has 12 residues. CDR1 and CDR2 (germline): DFQATT, SNEGSKA (reference sequence).

The chain has TRBV19 and TRBJ1-5; D gene uncertain. This CDR3 comprises 18 residues. V lost 2 bases and J lost 0, with 17 bases in between. Looked up from germline, CDR1 is LNHDA and CDR2 is SQIVND (reference sequence). Here the CDR3 reads CASSISPTAVDSNQPQHF. The CDR3 DNA reads TGTGCCAGTAGTATATCACCGACTGCCGTTGATAGCAATCAGCCCCAGCATTTT.

This clonotype was seen a few times. The V call is TRBV12-3 or TRBV12-4, the J call TRBJ1-5; the match to TRBD1 covers 7 bases. V was pared by 6 bases and J by 3 bases, with 8 bases of the junction left unmatched. The CDR3 spans 15 residues. In DNA form, the CDR3 reads TGTGCCAGCAGCCCGACAGGGTCCATCAATCAGCCCCAGCATTTT. This codes for CASSPTGSINQPQHF.